The 10 T cell receptor beta chains below all came from one sample that was sequenced in a study of cytomegalovirus exposure and HLA in healthy donors. The PCR made use of 60 Vbeta and 13 Jbeta primers. The data were produced by immunoSEQ multiplex PCR, yet TCRdb's version contains in-frame clones alone and is incomplete. The sample has about 94,000 clones; around 69% are singletons. Sequencing input: PBMCs. The receptors stem from a young man in good health and CMV-seronegative.

The chain has TRBV10-1 and TRBJ2-1; 9 nucleotides align to TRBD1. The V and J ends lost 5 bases and 6 bases, in that order; junction bases with no gene match: 8. The CDR3 is 15 amino acids. Per the germline V gene, CDR1 is WNHNN and CDR2 is SYGVQD (reference sequence). CDR3 amino acids: CASSLGQGTFNEQFF. The CDR3, as DNA: TGCGCCAGCAGTCTAGGACAGGGGACTTTCAATGAGCAGTTCTTC.

This chain joins TRBV10-3 and TRBJ1-2; 9 nucleotides align to TRBD1. Germline V lookup: CDR1 ENHRY, CDR2 SYGVKD. The V and J ends lost 7 bases and 4 bases, in that order; junction bases with no gene match: 10. The CDR3 covers 15 residues. In nucleotides, the CDR3 is TGTGCCATCACTATGGGACAGGGAGAGTCCTATGGCTACACCTTC. Translating it yields CAITMGQGESYGYTF.

The CDR3 coding sequence is TGTGCCAGTAGTATGGAGGCGGACTCCTACGAGCAGTACTTC. As protein: CASSMEADSYEQYF. The V call is TRBV19, the J call TRBJ2-7, with D perhaps matching TRBD2 (5 bases). The V gene lost 3 bases and the J gene lost 0 bases, with 9 bases spanning the gap. Germline V lookup: CDR1 LNHDA, CDR2 SQIVND (reference sequence). This CDR3 contains 14 residues.

This clone was counted a few times. This chain joins TRBV7-2 and TRBJ1-1, with D possibly matching TRBD1 (6 bases). Deletions cut 6 bases from V and 9 bases from J, with 11 bases between. Looked up from germline, CDR1 is SGHTA and CDR2 is FQGNSA. The CDR3 runs 11 residues. The CDR3 sequence is CASRRQEKAFF. CDR3 in DNA: TGTGCCAGCAGAAGACAGGAAAAAGCTTTCTTT.

This chain uses TRBV27 with TRBJ2-5; D may be TRBD1 (5 bases). V was pared by 4 bases and J by 5 bases, with 17 bases between. This CDR3 comprises 15 residues. The germline gives CDR1 MNHEY, CDR2 SMNVEV (reference sequence). CDR3 sequence: CASSWSAGHWETQYF. The CDR3 coding sequence is TGTGCCAGCAGTTGGTCAGCAGGGCATTGGGAGACCCAGTACTTC.

This clone was detected a few times. One junction end disagrees with the germline gene, perhaps due to a read error. This chain joins TRBV7-7 and TRBJ2-5, with 8 bases aligning to TRBD1. Germline lookup yields CDR1 SSHAT and CDR2 FNYEAQ (reference sequence). CDR3 length: 14 amino acids. CDR3 coding DNA: TGTGCTAGCAGCCCAAATACAGGGGGAGAGACCCAGTACTTC. This sequence encodes CASSPNTGGETQYF.

The J gene is TRBJ2-5, the V gene TRBV28, with TRBD2 as a possible D gene (6 bases). Germline V gene data show CDR1 as MDHEN and CDR2 as SYDVKM. V was pared by 5 bases and J by 11 bases, with 12 bases between. This CDR3 spans 11 amino acids. DNA of the CDR3: TGTGCCAGCAGTAGGGACTTTGAGCAGTACTTC. It specifies CASSRDFEQYF. The full variable domain, with the rest looked up from reference TRBV28 and TRBJ2-5, is DVKVTQSSRYLVKRTGEKVFLECVQDMDHENMFWYRQDPGLGLRLIYFSYDVKMKEKGDIPEGYSVSREKKERFSLILESASTNQTSMYLCASSRDFEQYFGPGTRLLVL.

The chain is built from TRBV7-9 and TRBJ2-3, with D possibly TRBD2 on 6 matching bases. CDR1 SEHNR and CDR2 FQNEAQ come from the germline V gene (reference sequence). V was shortened by 3 bases and J by 7 bases, with 8 bases between the two germline ends. This CDR3 is built from 12 residues. DNA for the CDR3: TGTGCCAGCAGCTTGGGGACTTATACGCAGTATTTT. As protein: CASSLGTYTQYF.

The rearrangement links TRBV27 to TRBJ1-5; maybe TRBD1 (5 bases). Germline values: CDR1 MNHEY, CDR2 SMNVEV (reference sequence). Trimming took off 5 bases at V and 2 bases at J, with 13 bases between the two ends. This CDR3 region has 15 residues. The CDR3 coding sequence is TGTGCCAGCAGTCCCCAGGCGGGGGGCAATCAGCCCCAGCATTTT. Its translation: CASSPQAGGNQPQHF.

The chain uses TRBV7-9 and TRBJ2-5; maybe TRBD1 (5 bases). The J call may be mistaken, given a closer DNA end match to TRBJ2-7. Germline V gene lookup returns CDR1 SEHNR and CDR2 FQNEAQ (reference sequence). CDR3 length equals 12 residues. The CDR3 bases are TGTGCCAGCAGCTTACTCAGGGTCGAGCAGTACTTC. The encoded protein is CASSLLRVEQYF.